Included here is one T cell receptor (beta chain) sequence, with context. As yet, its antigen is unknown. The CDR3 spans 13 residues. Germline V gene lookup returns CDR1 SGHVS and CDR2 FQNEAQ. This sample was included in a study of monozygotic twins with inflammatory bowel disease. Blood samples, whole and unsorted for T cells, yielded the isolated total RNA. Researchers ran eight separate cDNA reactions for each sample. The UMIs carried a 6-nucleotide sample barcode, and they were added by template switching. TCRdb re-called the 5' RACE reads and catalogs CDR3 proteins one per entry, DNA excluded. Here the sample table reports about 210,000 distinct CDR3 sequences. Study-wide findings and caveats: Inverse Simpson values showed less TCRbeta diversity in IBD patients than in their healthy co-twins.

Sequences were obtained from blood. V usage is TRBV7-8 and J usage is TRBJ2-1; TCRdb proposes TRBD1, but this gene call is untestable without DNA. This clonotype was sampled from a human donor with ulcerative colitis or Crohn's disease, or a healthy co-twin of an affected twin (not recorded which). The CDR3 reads CASSLDLGTGQFF.